This TCR beta chain was retrieved from a study of cytomegalovirus exposure and HLA in healthy donors (dated 2017 in TCRdb). For the wider study: According to an earlier analysis of 587 of the donors, some 180 million T cells yielded over 100 million unique TCR beta sequences and less than 300 Gb of sequence data. Every repertoire in the discovery cohort had been generated on one and the same sequencing platform. To study patterns of TCR occurrence, a later analysis re-analyzed previously published TCR beta repertoires from 500 to 850 donors and added high-resolution HLA genotyping. Genome-wide SNP genotypes for about three fifths of the roughly 700 donors were used in a later genetic analysis, which treated that subset as a discovery cohort. Typing coverage varied by locus: roughly 629-630 donors for A, B, C, DRB1 and DQB1; approximately 520 for DQA1; about 570 for DPA1; roughly 450 for DPB1. An early release that covered some 640 HLA-typed donors contained about 300 gigabases of sequencing data and 65 million to 100 million unique TCR sequences. Donor age, sex, ethnicity and CMV serostatus were compiled together with the repertoire data. The aim of the study was to test whether cataloging public T cell receptors could identify signatures of past pathogen exposure. In addition to the first cohort of approximately 650 subjects, a separate validation cohort of 120 different subjects was used. Using immunosequencing, the study profiled T cell repertoires from 500 to 800 subjects and related those repertoires to cytomegalovirus serostatus. An earlier analysis of several hundred of the donors used high-throughput TCR beta sequencing to judge whether each TCR beta V gene segment behaved as functional or pseudogenic. About 5 DR-DQ haplotypes were handled as single units for association and clustering, since linkage in the cohort was strong. Rather than using new phenotypic data, the later analysis identified candidate immune exposures from TCR beta sequences and from how often those sequences occurred across donors. To predict cytomegalovirus infection status, the study combined high-throughput TCR immunosequencing, statistical association of individual TCRs with disease status, and machine learning. Among the roughly 390 genotyped donors, about 85% belonged to the genetic ancestry cluster associated with self-reported Caucasian donors. HLA typing included class I and class II loci at four-digit resolution. Among several hundred genotyped donors of the cohort, an average of about 220,000 unique TCR beta nucleotide sequences was sequenced per donor, of which roughly 18% were non-productive.

From cysteine to phenylalanine, the CDR3 is 14 amino acids long. Left in the record is the CDR3 DNA by itself, 42 bases read in frame from the first base. Trimmed from V: 3 bases; trimmed from J: 1 base; junction bases lacking a gene match: 1. CDR1 and CDR2, per the germline V gene (reference sequence), are SEHNR and FQNEAQ. Library method: the immunoSEQ multiplex PCR assay. A mixture of 60 forward primers for TCR Vbeta segments and 13 reverse primers for TCR Jbeta segments was used in the multiplex PCR. A multiplex PCR assay on genomic DNA amplified the CDR3 region of rearranged TCR beta genes. Amplified TCR beta libraries were sequenced as 87-base-pair reads on the Illumina HiSeq System. In the source study's methods: In a later analysis, about 80 million unique TCR beta chains were counted across the 666 repertoires, and approximately 11 million of these chains were shared by at least two donors. Raw reads were error-corrected and collapsed into unique sequences by a nearest-neighbor algorithm in which closely related sequences were merged to remove PCR and sequencing errors. Alignment of CDR3 sequences to IMGT reference sequences was used to assign V, D and J gene segments. For a sequence to be retained, a match of at least six nucleotides to both a V gene segment and a J gene segment was required. Rearrangements were classified as productive when the CDR3 lacked stop codons and remained in frame with V and J, and all other rearrangements were classified as non-productive. CDR3 was defined according to IMGT convention as the region running from the second conserved V-encoded cysteine to the conserved J-encoded phenylalanine. The earlier analysis of 500 to 650 of the donors excluded any sequence lacking an unambiguous match to a single V gene segment. An earlier analysis of approximately 590 of the donors classified V segments as functional when productive rearrangements were above 56.7% and as segregating when the standard deviation between donors was above 5%. A statistical classification framework was built to diagnose cytomegalovirus status from the catalog of TCR beta chain sequences. A later analysis assigned V and J genes by comparing TCR nucleotide sequences with IMGT/GENE-DB human TR gene sequences. Using the TCRdist pipeline, a later analysis assigned CDR3 sequences along with most-parsimonious VDJ recombination scenarios. In a later analysis, each TCR beta chain was defined by its CDR3 amino acid sequence together with its V-gene family, and reads lacking a unique V-gene family were excluded. As a way to deal with suspected cross-contamination and a sequencing artifact, a later analysis dropped approximately 590 nucleotide sequences that were highly shared and had low generation probability. A later analysis calculated a clonal expansion index for each public chain from normalized within-repertoire ranks of inferred template counts. A later analysis computed generation probabilities with a VDJ recombination model fitted to out-of-frame rearrangements, and checked the results against IGoR. In a later analysis, TCR-TCR, TCR-HLA and TCR-CMV co-occurrence was scored with hypergeometric tests, and a repertoire-size bias correction was applied to TCR pairs. A later analysis estimated false discovery rates by permuting HLA or CMV assignments 20 times. In a later analysis, co-occurring TCRs were grouped using DBSCAN, and TCRdist sequence similarity was added for clustering within HLA-allele-positive subsets. Repertoires with fewer than 30,000 or more than 120,000 public chains, plus five repertoires with anomalous nucleotide sharing, were excluded from co-occurrence clustering. The source is immuneACCESS, and TCRdb retained only in-frame sequences with V and J called. Part of the clones is not carried over; for the studies checked, unresolved V genes explain less than half of this, and the remainder is unexplained. V, J and clone size derive from that table, while D and trimming were established from the DNA sequence. Recorded for this sample are 100,000 to 120,000 clones; approximately 86% of them occurred a single time. Around 2% of the sample is held by the ten biggest clonotypes.

A note on this clone: Its antigen specificity is not known. Per-nucleotide qualities are absent, and no much larger clonotype sits a single base away.

The paper's findings and limits, for the study overall: In both the original and validation cohorts, the classifier was reported to diagnose cytomegalovirus status with high specificity and sensitivity. In a later analysis, TCR association rates were found to vary across HLA loci, with the most associated TCRs seen for DRB1 alleles and the fewest for HLA-C alleles. According to a later analysis, most CMV-associated TCR beta chains appeared to be HLA-restricted, and the HLA associations seemed to be driven largely by CMV exposure. The cohort was sequenced for TCR beta chains only, and without alpha or paired-chain data the features that could be detected were limited. Correlated functional status among segregating V segments might reflect linkage disequilibrium, but an unknown experimental factor could not be ruled out. A further reported finding was that TCR beta sequences accurately predicted the HLA-A and HLA-B alleles for most subjects in the first cohort. Three of the identified cytomegalovirus-associated TCR beta chains were confirmed in vitro to be specific for cytomegalovirus antigens. In a later analysis, more than 15,000 TCR beta sequences were associated with specific HLA alleles at a false discovery rate of 0.05. Strong co-occurrence of HLA alleles, especially DR and DQ, made assigning TCR associations to individual alleles difficult. Immune exposure information for the cohort was limited to CMV serostatus. HLA typing was unavailable for some donors at each locus, so association tests used only the typed subset. A total of some 180 TCR beta chains were listed by the study as associated with cytomegalovirus. A later genetic analysis associated a missense DCLRE1C variant with V-gene and J-gene trimming of TCR beta chains, and an independent cohort replicated the association. Presence/absence analyses assumed roughly uniform sequencing depth across donors, an assumption that may not hold. The earlier analysis of approximately 540 of the donors excluded roughly 17 rarely observed V segments, including chromosome 9 orphons, because counts were too low. In a later genetic analysis, fewer N-insertions in productive TCRs were reported among donors in an Asian-associated ancestry cluster than the roughly 700-donor mean. Most TCR sequences were observed very rarely across donors, whereas some public TCRs were present in many individuals. A cluster of highly shared sequence variants was judged likely to be a technical artifact of the sequencing pipeline. In an earlier analysis of some 550 of the donors, most TCR beta V segments were observed in productive rearrangements about 90% or about 30% of the time, broadly matching IMGT annotations. Because the 87-base-pair reads could not distinguish some IMGT-functional V segments, including TRBV6-2 and TRBV6-3, those segments were excluded. In a later analysis, HLA-associated TCR beta chains showed more clonal expansion and lower generation probabilities than non-associated chains that were equally common. The authors suggested that the approach could potentially be generalized to other disease states and immunological phenotypes. According to a later analysis, parvovirus B19, influenza, CMV and Epstein-Barr virus appeared linked to several top co-occurrence clusters.

The cohort comprised around 700 healthy bone marrow donors. At the time of sampling, every cohort member was nominally healthy, though immune exposures that went unrecorded were likely present. The donor tested CMV seronegative, placing the donor among the 352 seronegative members of the cohort. Every donor gave a peripheral blood sample, and the peripheral blood mononuclear cells from that sample were used for TCR beta sequencing. Genomic DNA extraction from the blood cell samples was performed with the Qiagen DNeasy Blood Extraction Kit. The chain links TRBV7-9 with TRBJ2-5, with 8 junctional bases fitting TRBD2. Source material: PBMCs. This TCR was recovered from a man in his forties or fifties in good health and CMV-seronegative. The CDR3 amino acid sequence is: CASSLAGGQETQYF. In nucleotides, the sequence is TGTGCCAGCAGCTTGGCGGGGGGCCAAGAGACCCAGTACTTC. Here the CDR3 is joined to the reference TRBV7-9 and TRBJ2-5 genes, and the full variable domain is: DTGVSQNPRHKITKRGQNVTFRCDPISEHNRLYWYRQTLGQGPEFLTYFQNEAQLEKSRLLSDRFSAERPKGSFSTLEIQRTEQGDSAMYLCASSLAGGQETQYFGPGTRLLVL.